One and the same sample provided the 23 T cell receptor beta chains below, sequenced in a study of T cells after yellow fever vaccination. TCRdb ran MiXCR on the 5' RACE reads and lists one entry per CDR3 protein. The repertoire includes under 550,000 distinct CDR3 sequences, 21% of them detected once, and approximately 15% sits in the top ten. The sequencing here drew on PBMCs, taken less than 25 days after the first yellow fever vaccination. These receptors came from a man aged 18 to 29 who received the YFV17D yellow fever vaccine.

The chain couples TRBV20-1 to TRBJ1-1, with D perhaps TRBD1 (6 bases). V was pared by 5 bases and J by 0 bases, with 13 bases between. The CDR3 loop spans 14 amino acids. The germline V gene encodes CDR1 DFQATT and CDR2 SNEGSKA (reference sequence). Written as DNA, the CDR3 is TGCAGTGCTTCCCGGGGGGGCATGAACACTGAAGCTTTCTTT. Protein sequence: CSASRGGMNTEAFF.

This clonotype was recorded many times. The rearrangement uses TRBV29-1 and TRBJ2-3; 13 positions match TRBD2. Trimming took 0 bases from V and 3 from J; bases not matched to a gene: 9. This CDR3 has 18 amino acids. Germline values: CDR1 SQVTM, CDR2 ANQGSEA. The CDR3: CSVEEWTSGGRATDTQYF. The CDR3 DNA sequence: TGCAGCGTTGAAGAATGGACTAGCGGGGGCCGGGCGACAGATACGCAGTATTTT.

This clonotype turned up a few times. The rearrangement joins TRBV4-3 to TRBJ2-2; D might be TRBD2 (7 bases). Trimming took 0 bases from V and 7 from J, leaving 15 bases between them. The CDR3 covers 16 residues. Per germline, CDR1 LGHNA and CDR2 YSLEER. The chain's CDR3 is CASSQDSRGGYGELFF. Here the CDR3 DNA reads TGCGCCAGCAGCCAAGATAGCAGGGGAGGGTACGGGGAGCTGTTTTTT.

This clonotype has ten or more counts. This sequence joins TRBV4-3 and TRBJ1-2; D is perhaps TRBD1 (5 bases). This CDR3 contains 15 residues. The germline V gene has CDR1 LGHNA and CDR2 YSLEER. Trimming removed 0 bases at V and 6 bases at J, with 14 bases between. CDR3 coding DNA: TGCGCCAGCAGCCAAGAGGGAAGGGGATTCGATGGCTACACCTTC. The encoded protein is CASSQEGRGFDGYTF.

The rearrangement uses TRBV5-1 and TRBJ2-1, with 10 bases fitting TRBD2. Germline V gene sequence: CDR1 SGHRS, CDR2 YFSETQ. The CDR3 length is 15 residues. The V and J ends lost 4 bases and 9 bases, in that order; junction bases with no gene match: 10. The CDR3 here is CASSAGLAEDSEQFF. The CDR3 DNA reads TGCGCCAGCAGCGCTGGACTAGCGGAAGATAGTGAGCAGTTCTTC.

The chain combines TRBV11-2 with TRBJ2-3; D gene uncertain. This CDR3 spans 16 amino acids. The germline V gene has CDR1 SGHAT and CDR2 FQNNGV. V lost 5 bases to trimming and J lost 6 bases, with 21 bases between them. The CDR3 is CASSRSPGAFTDTQYF. DNA for the CDR3: TGTGCCAGCAGCAGATCGCCGGGTGCTTTCACGGATACGCAGTATTTT.

The chain uses TRBV12-3 or TRBV12-4 and TRBJ1-2, with D uncertain. The CDR3 is 13 residues long. Trimming took 6 bases from V and 4 from J, leaving 12 bases between them. This CDR3 reads CASSYDPGYGYTF. CDR3 in DNA: TGTGCCAGCAGCTATGACCCGGGCTATGGCTACACCTTC.

The V gene is TRBV20-1, the J gene TRBJ2-3; 10 bases fit TRBD2. Unmatched junction bases numbered 5, after V lost 5 bases and J lost 0 bases. Per germline, CDR1 DFQATT and CDR2 SNEGSKA (reference sequence). The CDR3 totals 15 residues. In nucleotides, the CDR3 is TGCAGTGCTCCAAAGCGGGGGGGTAGCACAGATACGCAGTATTTT. It encodes CSAPKRGGSTDTQYF.

The chain employs TRBV6-5 and TRBJ2-5; 9 bases agree with TRBD2. Trimming removed 2 bases from V and 5 bases from J; junction bases left unmatched: 9. There are 16 residues in the CDR3. Germline V gene lookup returns CDR1 MNHEY and CDR2 SVGAGI. CDR3 residues: CASSYGAGGLGETQYF. The CDR3 DNA reads TGTGCCAGCAGTTACGGCGCGGGGGGGCTGGGGGAGACCCAGTACTTC.

This clonotype was detected many times. The chain carries TRBV19 and TRBJ2-7; D may correspond to TRBD1 or TRBD2 (6 bases each). CDR3 length equals 14 residues. V was trimmed by 10 bases and J by 1 base, leaving 17 bases between them. The germline V gene encodes CDR1 LNHDA and CDR2 SQIVND (reference sequence). For the CDR3, the DNA is TGTGCCACCGCTACGGGGGCCCTTTCCTACGAGCAGTACTTC. It is translated as CATATGALSYEQYF.

This clonotype was detected many times. This chain connects TRBV12-3 or TRBV12-4 to TRBJ1-2, with D hard to call. Trimming stripped 2 bases from V and 3 bases from J, with 1 base between. The CDR3 is 11 residues long. CDR3 DNA: TGTGCCAGCAGTTTACACTATGGCTACACCTTC. Its protein is CASSLHYGYTF.

The genes are TRBV19 and TRBJ2-2; a possible D gene is TRBD1 (6 bases). Trimming stripped 3 bases from V and 0 bases from J, with 11 bases between. The V gene's germline CDR1 is LNHDA and CDR2 SQIVND (reference sequence). The CDR3 spans 16 residues. CDR3 loop: CASSIGRTANTGELFF. For the CDR3, the DNA is TGTGCCAGTAGTATCGGGCGGACAGCGAACACCGGGGAGCTGTTTTTT.

This chain uses TRBV7-9 with TRBJ2-1; no definite D call. Germline CDR1 SEHNR, CDR2 FQNEAQ (reference sequence). Trimming pared 5 bases from V and 7 bases from J, leaving 18 bases between. The CDR3 loop spans 15 amino acids. CDR3 DNA sequence: TGTGCCAGCAGCGCTTTTGGTTACGGCACGAATGAGCAGTTCTTC. It translates to CASSAFGYGTNEQFF.

The chain employs TRBV6-2 or TRBV6-3 and TRBJ2-1; D may be TRBD1 or TRBD2 (5 bases each). This CDR3 contains 14 residues. Germline CDR1 and CDR2: MNHEY and SVGEGT. V was pared by 6 bases and J by 10 bases, with 19 bases between. CDR3 DNA: TGTGCCAGCAGCTGGGGACCTTTGGGGTGGGAGCAGTTCTTC. Translated, it gives CASSWGPLGWEQFF.

The chain has TRBV29-1 and TRBJ1-1; D is undetermined. V was trimmed by 4 bases and J by 9 bases, leaving 21 bases between them. CDR3 length equals 14 residues. The V gene's germline CDR1 is SQVTM and CDR2 ANQGSEA. CDR3 nucleotides: TGCAGCGTTGTGATATCTTCGTCGGGGAGGAAAGCTTTCTTT. Its translation is CSVVISSSGRKAFF.

The sample holds a few counts of this clonotype. V gene TRBV11-1 combines with J gene TRBJ1-1; D not resolved. The CDR3 covers 13 residues. Germline V lookup: CDR1 SGHAT, CDR2 FQDESV (reference sequence). V shed 5 bases and J shed 3 bases, with 10 bases lying between them. Written as DNA, the CDR3 is TGTGCCAGCAGCCAGAGCCGGTACACTGAAGCTTTCTTT. It translates to CASSQSRYTEAFF.

The chain couples TRBV5-4 to TRBJ1-3; 9 bases agree with TRBD1. This CDR3 is 14 amino acids long. CDR1 and CDR2 (germline): SGHNT, YYREEE (reference sequence). The V gene end was trimmed by 3 bases and the J gene end by 2 bases; junction bases not matched to a gene: 0. The CDR3 loop is CASSWDRAGNTIYF. DNA for the CDR3: TGTGCCAGCAGCTGGGACAGGGCTGGAAACACCATATATTTT.

The sample holds a few counts of this clonotype. This sequence joins TRBV3-1 and TRBJ1-5; the D gene is possibly TRBD1 (5 bases). This CDR3 has 15 amino acids. Germline lookup yields CDR1 LGHDT and CDR2 YNNKEL (reference sequence). Trimming cost V 5 bases and J 2 bases, with 13 bases left between them. Written as DNA, the CDR3 is TGTGCCAGCAGCGGGACCTGGGGAGGCAATCAGCCCCAGCATTTT. Translated, it gives CASSGTWGGNQPQHF. Full variable domain (outside the CDR3, taken from reference TRBV3-1 and TRBJ1-5): DTAVSQTPKYLVTQMGNDKSIKCEQNLGHDTMYWYKQDSKKFLKIMFSYNNKELIINETVPNRFSPKSPDKAHLNLHINSLELGDSAVYFCASSGTWGGNQPQHFGDGTRLSIL.

This clonotype was counted only a few times. The chain recombines TRBV28 with TRBJ2-1; 8 bases align to TRBD2. With 3 bases clipped from V and 7 bases from J, the junction kept 5 bases outside the gene matches. The germline V gene has CDR1 MDHEN and CDR2 SYDVKM. The CDR3 has 14 amino acids. The CDR3 loop is CASSFPGGGNEQFF. The CDR3 coding sequence is TGTGCCAGCAGTTTCCCGGGGGGGGGGAATGAGCAGTTCTTC.

The rearrangement joins TRBV20-1 to TRBJ2-5; 9 nucleotides align to TRBD1. The CDR3 has 11 residues. V was pared by 4 bases and J by 7 bases, with 1 base of the junction left unmatched. Looked up from germline, CDR1 is DFQATT and CDR2 is SNEGSKA (reference sequence). CDR3: CSAKGQGTQYF. The CDR3 DNA reads as TGCAGTGCTAAGGGACAGGGGACCCAGTACTTC.

The J gene is TRBJ2-5, the V gene TRBV18; D call uncertain. Trimming took off 3 bases at V and 0 bases at J, with 8 bases between the two ends. CDR3 length equals 14 residues. CDR1 is KGHSH and CDR2 is LQKENI in the germline V gene. The CDR3 DNA reads as TGTGCCAGCTCACCGGGCAGATACCAAGAGACCCAGTACTTC. This translates into CASSPGRYQETQYF.

J is TRBJ1-2 and V is TRBV5-1; the D is unclear. The CDR3 runs to 13 residues. The germline V gene has CDR1 SGHRS and CDR2 YFSETQ. V lost 0 bases to trimming and J lost 7 bases, with 10 bases between them. This CDR3 is CASSLAGISGYTF. Here the CDR3 DNA reads TGCGCCAGCAGCTTGGCCGGGATATCTGGCTACACCTTC.

This chain uses TRBV10-1 with TRBJ1-2; D ambiguous. The CDR3 runs 13 residues. CDR1 and CDR2 from the germline V gene are WNHNN and SYGVQD (reference sequence). Trimming removed 0 bases from V and 6 bases from J, with 8 bases in between. The CDR3 loop reads CASSESLRDGYTF. The CDR3 region has the DNA TGCGCCAGCAGTGAGTCCCTTCGGGATGGCTACACCTTC.